This is a list of T cell receptor beta chains from one sample in a study of T-cell reconstitution after alpha-beta-depleted transplantation in children. TCRdb re-called the PCR reads through MiXCR, storing one row per CDR3 protein. This table has 580,000 or so distinct CDR3 sequences, 23% appearing once. The specimen was PBMCs, mostly from graft donor cells, collected 360 days after TCRalphabeta/CD19-depleted stem cell transplant. The receptors stem from a boy under three years old who had a stem cell transplant for acute myeloid leukemia, so the T cells may come from the graft donor. Both conserved end residues are part of each CDR3. A D gene is named only where the DNA matches it firmly. The size field is filled for only some rows; it gives once, few, many or a size class.

d_gene	v_gene	j_gene	abundance	CDR3nt	CDR3aa
NA	TRBV20-1	TRBJ2-3	NA	TGCAGTGCTAGAGATGGCGATACGGGACGGCCCACAGATACGCAGTATTTT	CSARDGDTGRPTDTQYF
NA	TRBV9	TRBJ2-1	NA	TGTGCCAGCAGCGTAGGGGCCAGTTACAATGAGCAGTTCTTC	CASSVGASYNEQFF
NA	TRBV4-3	TRBJ1-2	NA	TGCGCCAGCAGCCAAGAGGCGGGGACCGGCTATGGCTACACCTTC	CASSQEAGTGYGYTF
NA	TRBV7-2	TRBJ2-1	NA	TGTGCCAGCAGCTCCAATGGGGAGAATGAGCAGTTCTTC	CASSSNGENEQFF
NA	TRBV3-1	TRBJ2-1	many	TGTGCCAGCAGCCAAGAGACATCGGGGTGGACCTACAATGAGCAGTTCTTC	CASSQETSGWTYNEQFF
TRBD1	TRBV30	TRBJ1-1	many	TGTGCCTGGGCCCCCGGGACAGGGAACACTGAAGCTTTCTTT	CAWAPGTGNTEAFF
NA	TRBV6-1	TRBJ2-6	few	TGTGCCTCCGGACGATCAGGGAAGTCTGGGGCCAACGTCCTGACTTTC	CASGRSGKSGANVLTF
TRBD2	TRBV5-1	TRBJ2-1	NA	TGCGCCAGCAGCACGGGACTAGCGGGGGGCGGAGACAATGAGCAGTTCTTC	CASSTGLAGGGDNEQFF
NA	TRBV20-1	TRBJ2-7	few	TGCAGTGCTAGGGGGAAGGGGGGCTACGAGCAGTACTTC	CSARGKGGYEQYF
NA	TRBV20-1	TRBJ2-7	few	TGCAGTGCTAGAGCCGGGACTTTGAGCTCCTACGAGCAGTACTTC	CSARAGTLSSYEQYF
TRBD1	TRBV20-1	TRBJ2-3	few	TGCAGTGCTAGGACTAGACAGGGGGCATTCACAGATACGCAGTATTTT	CSARTRQGAFTDTQYF
TRBD1	TRBV6-5	TRBJ2-5	NA	TGTGCCAGCAGTTACGCCCCGGGACAGCAAGAGACCCAGTACTTC	CASSYAPGQQETQYF
TRBD1	TRBV12-3/TRBV12-4	TRBJ2-7	few	TGTGCCAGCAGTTTAAGCGACAGGGCCTACGAGCAGTACTTC	CASSLSDRAYEQYF
NA	TRBV24-1	TRBJ2-7	NA	TGTGCCACCAGTGATACCGGACGGCTCTACGAGCAGTACTTC	CATSDTGRLYEQYF
NA	TRBV29-1	TRBJ2-1	many	TGCAGCGTTGATTCAGGTCCCTACAATGAGCAGTTCTTC	CSVDSGPYNEQFF
NA	TRBV11-2	TRBJ2-7	many	TGTGCCAGCAGACAGGGTTATGATAGCGAGCAGTACTTC	CASRQGYDSEQYF
NA	TRBV28	TRBJ2-3	NA	TGTGCCAGCAGAGGGATGGATAGCACAGATACGCAGTATTTT	CASRGMDSTDTQYF
NA	TRBV7-3	TRBJ2-1	few	TGTGCCAGCAGTCCTGACAGGTACGGCCACAATGAGCAGTTCTTC	CASSPDRYGHNEQFF
TRBD2	TRBV5-1	TRBJ2-1	many	TGCGCCAGCAGCTTGGGGGGACTAGCGGAAAGCTCCTACAATGAGCAGTTCTTC	CASSLGGLAESSYNEQFF
NA	TRBV12-3/TRBV12-4	TRBJ2-3	NA	TGTGCCAGCAGTTCCCTCGAGGGGGGCTTAGATACGCAGTATTTT	CASSSLEGGLDTQYF
NA	TRBV27	TRBJ2-3	NA	TGTGCCAGCTGCCAGGACCGTCTCACAGATACGCAGTATTTT	CASCQDRLTDTQYF
NA	TRBV6-5	TRBJ2-3	many	TGTGCCAGCAGTTTAATGCCGGAGGATACGCAGTATTTT	CASSLMPEDTQYF
NA	TRBV29-1	TRBJ2-2	NA	TGCAGCGCCATAGGCCGGGACACTAACACCGGGGAGCTGTTTTTT	CSAIGRDTNTGELFF